This TCR beta chain was identified in a study of immune characterization of retroperitoneal liposarcoma (dated by TCRdb to between 2017 and 2020). The CDR3 runs 14 residues from the cysteine to the phenylalanine. Only the CDR3 region is kept as DNA, spanning 42 bases read in frame from base 1. CDR1 and CDR2 are drawn from the germline V gene: SGHAT, FQNNGV. The receptor library was made with PCR. Sequenced using a NextSeq 500. TCRdb trimmed the raw reads at Q25, called clones with MiXCR and kept productive beta chains. Merged by CDR3 protein, the rows form single entries marked with the most common genes and DNA. The sample table contains about 19,000 distinct CDR3 sequences; only one count was recorded for 35% to 40% of them. The top ten clonotypes cover around 7.4% of the sample. This clonotype was observed many times. Its recognized antigen is unknown. No much larger clonotype is one base removed from it; base qualities were not supplied.

The receptor comes from a male donor with retroperitoneal liposarcoma. The sequenced material came from blood. This receptor chain uses TRBV11-2 and TRBJ2-1; the D gene remains uncertain. Matching the DNA end better, TRBJ2-7 makes the J call doubtful. DNA sequence: TGTGCCAGCAGCTTAGACTACTCGACCTACGAGCAGTACTTC. This yields the protein CASSLDYSTYEQYF.